This T cell receptor beta chain was identified in a study of T cell repertoires in cytomegalovirus infection. Across the study: Recently identified HLA-C-restricted CMV epitopes were among the peptides used.

One entry per CDR3 protein, called by TCRdb with MiXCR from the reads. Of about 920,000 distinct CDR3 sequences listed, 31% were seen once; the top ten hold over 12%. Of note for this clonotype: The antigen is unknown.

The CDR3 totals 16 residues. V dropped 0 bases and J dropped 5 bases, with 16 bases sitting between them. The germline V gene has CDR1 LGHDT and CDR2 YNNKEL (reference sequence). Study observations and caveats: The response measured ex vivo was dominated by TCR beta clonotypes (HLA-C-restricted and CMV-specific). Summed public TCR beta family frequency identified CMV carriers bearing the relevant HLA.

This clonotype was sampled from a human donor in good health (CMV status not recorded). Some clones in this sample may be carry-over from other donors' samples. The chain employs TRBV3-1 and TRBJ1-1; TRBD1 is a possible D gene (6 bases). The sequenced sample was cultured CD8+ T cells from PBMCs, obtained from culture after CMV antigen stimulation. The CDR3 bases are TGTGCCAGCAGCCAAGATGGGGGGCTTCGTTGGACTGAAGCTTTCTTT. This encodes CASSQDGGLRWTEAFF.